This T cell receptor (beta chain) was sequenced in a study of blood T cell repertoires in COVID-19. Study-level information: T cells, B-cell-depleted T cells, or PBMCs supplied cDNA or gDNA.

How the authors handled the data: Nucleated cell counts were estimated from reference gene primer amplification. Here immunoSEQ multiplex PCR was the method, and the copy in TCRdb shows in-frame clones only, minus some. That table gives V, J and clone size, and the DNA gave D and trimming. The table has approximately 120,000 clones, roughly 90% seen once. Germline lookup yields CDR1 WNHNN and CDR2 SYGVQD (reference sequence). With 3 bases clipped from V and 1 base from J, the junction kept 8 bases outside the gene matches. The CDR3 has 17 residues. The sequence was collected from a woman of 80 years or more with acute or convalescent COVID-19. V usage is TRBV10-1 and J usage is TRBJ2-3; TRBD1 matches 9 bases. Specimen: peripheral blood. The CDR3, as DNA: TGCGCCAGCAGTGACAGGGACAGGGATGTACGCACAGATACGCAGTATTTT. It yields the protein CASSDRDRDVRTDTQYF.